The next 5 T cell receptor beta chains were all read from a single sample in a study of technical replicates of blood from four donors. The table came from immunoSEQ multiplex PCR; TCRdb's copy has only in-frame clones and leaves some out. This sample carries around 97,000 clones, about 95% of them seen once, and the ten largest clones take roughly 0.33%. The sequenced sample consisted of T cells isolated from PBMCs. These TCRs come from a human donor in good health.

V is TRBV4-1 and J is TRBJ2-7, with 7 bases identical to TRBD2. V lost 2 bases to trimming and J lost 2 bases; unmatched junction nucleotides: 9. Per germline, CDR1 MGHRA and CDR2 YSYEKL. This CDR3 has 16 residues. CDR3 loop: CASSQRAGRTTYEQYF. CDR3 DNA sequence: TGCGCCAGCAGCCAACGAGCGGGAAGGACGACCTACGAGCAGTACTTC.

As DNA, the CDR3 is TGCAGCGTTGAAGAGGGACAGTTCATCACGGGAGATACGCAGTATTTT. Protein sequence: CSVEEGQFITGDTQYF. The chain recombines TRBV29-1 with TRBJ2-3; 7 positions agree with TRBD1. The CDR3 length is 16 residues. Germline loops: CDR1 SQVTM, CDR2 ANQGSEA. V gave up 0 bases and J gave up 5 bases; unmatched junction bases: 11.

This sequence joins TRBV7-9 and TRBJ2-1; 13 nucleotides align to TRBD2. The germline V gene encodes CDR1 SEHNR and CDR2 FQNEAQ (reference sequence). The length of the CDR3 is 16 residues. The V segment lost 4 bases and the J segment 2 bases; nucleotides outside the gene matches: 2. CDR3 DNA sequence: TGTGCCAGCAGCTGGGGGACTAGCGGGACCTACAATGAGCAGTTCTTC. Its translation is CASSWGTSGTYNEQFF.

V usage is TRBV7-9 and J usage is TRBJ2-3; weak D call: TRBD2 (7 bases). Trimming left V 1 base short and J 0 bases short, with 11 bases between. This CDR3 spans 16 amino acids. Per germline, CDR1 SEHNR and CDR2 FQNEAQ (reference sequence). The CDR3 loop reads CASSLGAGASTDTQYF. CDR3 sequence (DNA): TGTGCCAGCAGCTTAGGGGCGGGGGCTAGCACAGATACGCAGTATTTT. The whole variable domain, filled in from reference TRBV7-9 and TRBJ2-3, reads DTGVSQNPRHKITKRGQNVTFRCDPISEHNRLYWYRQTLGQGPEFLTYFQNEAQLEKSRLLSDRFSAERPKGSFSTLEIQRTEQGDSAMYLCASSLGAGASTDTQYFGPGTRLTVL.

V is TRBV25-1 and J is TRBJ1-1, with D maybe TRBD1 (5 bases). The ends were cut back, 2 bases at V and 6 bases at J, with 13 bases in the middle. Germline CDR1 is MGHDK and CDR2 is SYGVNS. The CDR3 spans 14 residues. CDR3 sequence (DNA): TGTGCCAGCAGTGAACACTTGGGGGGGGCTGAAGCTTTCTTT. Translated: CASSEHLGGAEAFF.